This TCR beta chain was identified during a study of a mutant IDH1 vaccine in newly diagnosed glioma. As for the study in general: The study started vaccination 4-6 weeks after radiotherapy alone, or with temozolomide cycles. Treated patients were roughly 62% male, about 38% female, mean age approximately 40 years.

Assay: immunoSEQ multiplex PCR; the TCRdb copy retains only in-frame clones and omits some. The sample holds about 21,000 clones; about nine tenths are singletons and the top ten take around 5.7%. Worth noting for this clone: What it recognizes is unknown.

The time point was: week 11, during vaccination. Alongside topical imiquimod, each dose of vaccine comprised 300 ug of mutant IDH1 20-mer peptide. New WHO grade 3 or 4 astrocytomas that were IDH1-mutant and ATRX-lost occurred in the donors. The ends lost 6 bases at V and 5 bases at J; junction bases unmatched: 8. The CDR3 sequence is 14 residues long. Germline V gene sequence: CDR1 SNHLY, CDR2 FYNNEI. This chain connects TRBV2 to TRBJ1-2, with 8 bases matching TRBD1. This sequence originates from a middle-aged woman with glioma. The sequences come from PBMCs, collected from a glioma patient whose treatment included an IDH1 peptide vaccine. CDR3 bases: TGTGCCAGCAGCGCGGACAGGGACCTATATGGCTACACCTTC. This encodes CASSADRDLYGYTF.